Sequencing of this T cell receptor beta chain was carried out in a study of T-cell reconstitution after alpha-beta-depleted transplantation in children. V was cut by 3 bases and J by 1 base, with 14 bases left in between. The CDR3 runs 16 residues. Germline CDR1 reads ENHRY; CDR2 reads SYGVKD. TCRbeta library construction was performed incorporating unique molecular identifiers. TCRdb reprocessed the PCR reads via MiXCR and lists one record per CDR3 protein. Of about 500,000 distinct CDR3 sequences listed, about 31% are singletons. The chain employs TRBV10-3 and TRBJ2-3, with a weak D call TRBD2 (6 bases). This receptor was obtained from a human donor who donated a stem cell graft to a child with aplastic anemia. The source was PBMCs from the stem cell graft donor, collected from the stem cell graft. Here the CDR3 reads CAISDPGRRGTDTQYF. In nucleotides, the CDR3 is TGTGCCATCAGTGATCCTGGCCGGAGGGGCACAGATACGCAGTATTTT.